This T cell receptor beta chain was retrieved from a study of blood T cell repertoires in COVID-19. The germline V gene encodes CDR1 GTSNPN and CDR2 SVGIG (reference sequence). V dropped 4 bases and J dropped 6 bases, with 15 bases sitting between them. This CDR3 has 14 residues. Using immunoSEQ multiplex PCR, the repertoire was profiled, and TCRdb retains in-frame clones only, with some absent. The sample holds approximately 45,000 clones, approximately 83% seen once. The chain is built from TRBV30 and TRBJ1-4; D may be TRBD1 (5 bases). The sequenced sample consisted of peripheral blood. This sequence was found in a woman of 80 years or more with acute or convalescent COVID-19. In DNA, the CDR3 is TGTGCCTGGAAAACGGGGGTTCGCTATGAAAAACTGTTTTTT. Translating gives CAWKTGVRYEKLFF.